This entry is about one T cell receptor (beta chain). The antigen remains unidentified. This specimen includes other DNA sequences encoding the same CDR3. The entry originates in a study of shared clonotypes between healthy human individuals. Whole-study findings and limits: Across subsets, estimated richness was generally greater for naive than for memory populations.

Germline values: CDR1 SGHTA, CDR2 FQGNSA. V shed 3 bases and J 3 bases; nucleotides not matched to a gene: 2. The length of the CDR3 is 15 residues. Authors' processing steps: Filtering was not the same, since immunoSEQ gave junction-only sequences without quality scores. TCRdb keeps only in-frame clones here, not all; method: immunoSEQ multiplex PCR. V, J and clone size derive from that table, while D and trimming were established from the DNA sequence. The table includes millions of clones, approximately 92% detected once. The V gene is TRBV7-2, the J gene TRBJ2-1; TRBD2 agrees at 10 bases. The TCR originated in a man aged 18 to 30 in good health. Sequencing was performed on naive CD4+ T cells sorted from blood. Subset denoted: CD45RA+ positively selected. The CDR3 protein is CASSFGLAVYNEQFF. The CDR3 DNA is TGTGCCAGCAGCTTCGGACTAGCGGTCTACAATGAGCAGTTCTTC.